This paragraph covers one T cell receptor (beta chain) sequence. Its antigen remains unknown. The entry originates in a study of human T cells and chemical hapten exposure. About the study: Alopecia areata, totalis or universalis was found in mostly female patients. Study-level findings and limits: The donors suffered from alopecia, so their immune response may not match that of healthy people. After DPC sensitization, TCRs above 1 in 1000 frequency showed no change.

MiXCR was run by TCRdb on the RACE reads, yielding one entry per CDR3 protein. The data show tens of thousands of distinct CDR3 sequences, with about 11% seen just once and approximately 5.9% held by the top ten. The time point: pre-sensitization, week 0. This sample's treatment: therapeutic diphenylcyclopropenone sensitization with weekly scalp DPC. Ahead of each patch test application, blood was drawn. V was clipped by 8 bases and J by 8 bases, with 15 bases between them. There are 11 residues in the CDR3. Germline V gene data show CDR1 as DFQATT and CDR2 as SNEGSKA (reference sequence). The sample consisted of whole blood, taken in connection with sensitization to the hapten diphenylcyclopropenone (DPC). This sequence originates from a man aged 25-40 years with alopecia areata. Some clones in this sample may be carry-over from other donors' samples. V gene TRBV20-1 combines with J gene TRBJ1-1; no firm D call. The CDR3 spells CSSTLMLEAFF. The CDR3 bases are TGCAGTTCAACTTTGATGCTAGAAGCTTTCTTT.